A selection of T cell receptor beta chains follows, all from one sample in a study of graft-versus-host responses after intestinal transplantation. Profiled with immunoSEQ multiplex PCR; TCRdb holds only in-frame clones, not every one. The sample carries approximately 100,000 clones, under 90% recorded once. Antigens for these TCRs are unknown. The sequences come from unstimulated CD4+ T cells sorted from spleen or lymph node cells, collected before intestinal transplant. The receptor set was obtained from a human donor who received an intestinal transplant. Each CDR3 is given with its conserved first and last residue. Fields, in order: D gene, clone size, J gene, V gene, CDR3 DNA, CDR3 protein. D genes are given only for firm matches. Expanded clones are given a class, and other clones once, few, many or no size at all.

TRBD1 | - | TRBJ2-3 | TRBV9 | TGTGCCAGCAGCGTAGGGGCCGGGACAGGGTCCTCAGATACGCAGTATTTT | CASSVGAGTGSSDTQYF
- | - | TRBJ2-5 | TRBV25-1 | TGTGCCAGCAGTGACCTTATGGGGCCACAAGAGACCCAGTACTTC | CASSDLMGPQETQYF
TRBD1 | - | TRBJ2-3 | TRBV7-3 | TGTGCCAGCAGCTGGGACAGGGGGCGCGTAGATACGCAGTATTTT | CASSWDRGRVDTQYF
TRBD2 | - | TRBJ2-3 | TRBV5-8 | TGTGCCAGCAGCGGTGGACTAGCGGGGAGCACAGATACGCAGTATTTT | CASSGGLAGSTDTQYF
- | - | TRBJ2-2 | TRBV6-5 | TGTGCCAGCAGGGCTGGGGGGGCGGGCGGGGAGCTGTTTTTT | CASRAGGAGGELFF
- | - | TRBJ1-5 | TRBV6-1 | TGTGCCAGCAGTCCTCCGTTCGGGGTCTATCAGCCCCAGCATTTT | CASSPPFGVYQPQHF
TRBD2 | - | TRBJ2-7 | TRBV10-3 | TGTGCCATCAGTGTTCTTAGCGGGCCCTACGAGCAGTACTTC | CAISVLSGPYEQYF
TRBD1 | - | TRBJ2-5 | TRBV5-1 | TGCGCCAGCAGACATCAGGGGGCTGCCCAAGAGACCCAGTACTTC | CASRHQGAAQETQYF
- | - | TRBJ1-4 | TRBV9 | TGTGCCAGCAGCGTAGGGGTAGGGGAGGTAGTGGCTAATGAAAAACTGTTTTTT | CASSVGVGEVVANEKLFF
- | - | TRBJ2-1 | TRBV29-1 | TGCAGCGTGGACGGAGGCCGAAACAATGAGCAGTTCTTC | CSVDGGRNNEQFF
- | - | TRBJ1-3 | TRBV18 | TGTGCCAGCTCCTCGGCGGGCAGGGGCCCTGGAAACACCATATATTTT | CASSSAGRGPGNTIYF
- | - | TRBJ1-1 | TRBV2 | TGTGCCAGCAGTGAAGTACTGGGCGCTGAAGCTTTCTTT | CASSEVLGAEAFF
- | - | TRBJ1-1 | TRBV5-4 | TGTGCCAGCAGCTCGAAACAGGATCTGAACACTGAAGCTTTCTTT | CASSSKQDLNTEAFF
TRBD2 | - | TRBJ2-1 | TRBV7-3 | TGTGCCAGCAGCTATAGCGGGGGGGCGTACAATGAGCAGTTCTTC | CASSYSGGAYNEQFF
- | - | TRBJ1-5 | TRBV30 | TGTGCCTGGAGTGGGGGGAGGCAGCCCCAGCATTTT | CAWSGGRQPQHF
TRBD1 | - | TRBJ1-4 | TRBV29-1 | TGCAGCGTTTTGGGGACAGGAGACGAAAAACTGTTTTTT | CSVLGTGDEKLFF
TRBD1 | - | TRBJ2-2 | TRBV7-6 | TGTGCCAGCAGCTTAGAGCCCCCTAGGGGGCCGAACACCGGGGAGCTGTTTTTT | CASSLEPPRGPNTGELFF
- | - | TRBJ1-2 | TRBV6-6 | TGTGCCAGCAATTACCGTGAGGTCGGTGACTATGGCTACACCTTC | CASNYREVGDYGYTF
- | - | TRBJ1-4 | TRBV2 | TGTGCCAGCAGCGACTTACGGAGAGATAATGAAAAACTGTTTTTT | CASSDLRRDNEKLFF
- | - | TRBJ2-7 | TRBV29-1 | TGCAGCGTAAGGACAGACAAACTAATCCACGAGCAGTACTTC | CSVRTDKLIHEQYF
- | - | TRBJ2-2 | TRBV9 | TGTGCCAGCAGCGTAGGGAGCGCAACCGGGGAGCTGTTTTTT | CASSVGSATGELFF
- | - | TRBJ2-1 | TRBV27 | TGTGCCAGCAGACTGGCCTCTAGCGCCGGGAATGAGCAGTTCTTC | CASRLASSAGNEQFF
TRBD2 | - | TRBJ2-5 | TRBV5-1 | TGCGCCAGCACACGGACTAGCGGTGGAAAAGAGACCCAGTACTTC | CASTRTSGGKETQYF
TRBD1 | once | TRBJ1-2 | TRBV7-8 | TGTGCCAGCAGCCCCCGGGACAGGGCTAACTATGGCTACACCTTC | CASSPRDRANYGYTF
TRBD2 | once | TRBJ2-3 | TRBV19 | TGTGCCAGTAGTCTCCAGCGGGGGCCTAGCACAGATACGCAGTATTTT | CASSLQRGPSTDTQYF
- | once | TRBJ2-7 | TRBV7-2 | TGTGCCAGCAGCTTAGTGGGCATTATCTCCTACGAGCAGTACTTC | CASSLVGIISYEQYF
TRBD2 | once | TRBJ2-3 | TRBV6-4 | TGTGCCAGCAGTGACTCGCCCCAAGGGACTAGCGGGGGGCCAAGCACAGATACGCAGTATTTT | CASSDSPQGTSGGPSTDTQYF
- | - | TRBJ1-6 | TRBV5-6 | TGTGCCAGCAGCCCACGGGAGGATTCACCCCTCCACTTT | CASSPREDSPLHF
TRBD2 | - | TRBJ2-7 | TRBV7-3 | TGTGCCAGCAGCTCCATGGGGGGGGCCTACGAGCAGTACTTC | CASSSMGGAYEQYF
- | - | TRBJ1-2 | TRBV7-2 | TGTGCCAGCAGCTTAGACAGCCCCTATGGCTACACCTTC | CASSLDSPYGYTF
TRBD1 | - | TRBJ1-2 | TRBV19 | TGTGCCAGTACCAGGGAGCAGGGGGCTGGTTATGGCTACACCTTC | CASTREQGAGYGYTF
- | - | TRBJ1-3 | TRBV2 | TGTGCCAGCAGTCAAGAGGGGGTGTCTGGAAACACCATATATTTT | CASSQEGVSGNTIYF
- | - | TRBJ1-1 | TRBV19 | TGTGCCAGTACCAACCGCCTCCAAAGGGGGAACACTGAAGCTTTCTTT | CASTNRLQRGNTEAFF
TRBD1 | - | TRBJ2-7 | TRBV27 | TGTGCCAGCCGGGGCTCGGACAGGGGTTCCTACGAGCAGTACTTC | CASRGSDRGSYEQYF
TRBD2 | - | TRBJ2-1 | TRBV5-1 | TGCGCCAGCAGCTTTGCGGGGGGGCCGGGTAATGAGCAGTTCTTC | CASSFAGGPGNEQFF
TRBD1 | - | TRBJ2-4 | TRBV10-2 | TGCGCCAGCAGTTTGTCAGGGGGCTACGCCAAAAACATTCAGTACTTC | CASSLSGGYAKNIQYF
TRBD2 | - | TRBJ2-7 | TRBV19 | TGTGCCAGTAGACTCACCGGGGGGGGGACCGAGCAGTACTTC | CASRLTGGGTEQYF
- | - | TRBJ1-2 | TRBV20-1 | TGCAGTGCCGCTACCTATGGCTACACCTTC | CSAATYGYTF
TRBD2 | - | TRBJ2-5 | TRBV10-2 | TGCGCCAGCAGACTAGCGGGGAACCAAGAGACCCAGTACTTC | CASRLAGNQETQYF
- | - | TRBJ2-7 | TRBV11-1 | TGTGCCAGCAGCTTTGCCCAGATTTCAGGGGCGGAGGAGCAGTACTTC | CASSFAQISGAEEQYF
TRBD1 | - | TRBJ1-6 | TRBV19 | TGTGCCAGTAGTATGGGACAGGGCCATAATTCACCCCTCCACTTT | CASSMGQGHNSPLHF
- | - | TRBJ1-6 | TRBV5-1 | TGCGCCAGCAGCTTGACGGGGAGGCGGTCACCCCTCCACTTT | CASSLTGRRSPLHF
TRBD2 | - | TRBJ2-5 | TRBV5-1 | TGCGCCAGCAGCTTGATTCCGGGAGGCCAAGAGACCCAGTACTTC | CASSLIPGGQETQYF
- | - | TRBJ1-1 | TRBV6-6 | TGTGCCAGCAGTACTAACTTCCCAGCTTTCTTT | CASSTNFPAFF
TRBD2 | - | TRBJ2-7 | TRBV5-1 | TGCGCCAGCAGCTTGACTAGCGAGTACGAGCAGTACTTC | CASSLTSEYEQYF
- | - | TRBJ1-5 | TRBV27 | TGTGCCAGCAGACATAGCAATCAGCCCCAGCATTTT | CASRHSNQPQHF
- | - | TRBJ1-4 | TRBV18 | TGTGCCAGCTCACCCGGTCCGAATGAAAAACTGTTTTTT | CASSPGPNEKLFF
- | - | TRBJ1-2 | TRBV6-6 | TGTGCCAGCAGCGATCCGAACAACCCCTATGGCTACACCTTC | CASSDPNNPYGYTF
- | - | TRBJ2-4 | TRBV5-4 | TGTGCCAGCAGTTTGATCGGAAACATTCAGTACTTC | CASSLIGNIQYF
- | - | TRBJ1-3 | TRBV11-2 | TGTGCCAGCAGCTTAGGTTTCGGTTCCTCTGGAAACACCATATATTTT | CASSLGFGSSGNTIYF
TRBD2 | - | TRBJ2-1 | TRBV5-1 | TGCGCCAGCAGGGTTAGCGGGGGCCCCTACAATGAGCAGTTCTTC | CASRVSGGPYNEQFF